The clone carrying this TCR beta chain was seen many times. The sample originates from a study of blood T cells in healthy people across ages. The authors ran a second PCR of roughly 6 to 12 cycles using a sample-barcoded 5' primer and a J-beta primer mix. A single record per CDR3 protein comes from TCRdb applying MiXCR to the 5' RACE reads. The data hold roughly 1,700,000 distinct CDR3 sequences, with approximately 30% observed a single time. CDR3 length equals 12 residues. CDR1 MDHEN and CDR2 SYDVKM come from the germline V gene. V was clipped by 4 bases and J by 8 bases, with 11 bases between them. PBMCs numbering at least 6.5 million were isolated per sample.

The rearrangement links TRBV28 to TRBJ1-2; D ambiguous. The TCR sequence derives from a woman in her twenties or thirties in good health. Material: blood. CDR3 DNA sequence: TGTGCCAGCAGTTGGGAAACGCGAGGCTACACCTTC. It yields the protein CASSWETRGYTF.